This entry describes one T cell receptor beta chain. The target antigen is unknown. These data come from a study of cytomegalovirus exposure and HLA in healthy donors. Study-wide results and limits: A highly shared variant cluster was judged a likely technical artifact. The HLA-A and HLA-B alleles of most subjects were reportedly predicted accurately from TCR beta sequences. The authors assumed roughly uniform sequencing depth across donors for presence/absence analyses.

V was clipped by 5 bases and J by 2 bases; unmatched bases: 17. CDR1 is SGHTA and CDR2 is FQGNSA in the germline V gene. This CDR3 region has 19 residues. A multiplex PCR was run with 60 Vbeta primers and 13 Jbeta primers. As processed by the authors: Among the unique TCR beta chains that a later analysis counted, 75 million to 85 million in all, roughly 11 million were shared. Sequencing was performed with immunoSEQ multiplex PCR; in TCRdb, only in-frame clones are kept and a portion is missing. V and J calls plus clone size are reproduced from that table; the DNA served to infer D and trimming. Of tens of thousands of clones listed, around 84% are singletons.

This TCR came from a male donor in good health and CMV-seronegative. The V and J genes are TRBV7-2 and TRBJ2-3; TRBD2 matches 9 bases. The sequenced sample was PBMCs. The CDR3 DNA reads TGTGCCAGCAGCCAAGGGACCGGGTTTAGCGGGGGCAACACAGATACGCAGTATTTT. This codes for CASSQGTGFSGGNTDTQYF.